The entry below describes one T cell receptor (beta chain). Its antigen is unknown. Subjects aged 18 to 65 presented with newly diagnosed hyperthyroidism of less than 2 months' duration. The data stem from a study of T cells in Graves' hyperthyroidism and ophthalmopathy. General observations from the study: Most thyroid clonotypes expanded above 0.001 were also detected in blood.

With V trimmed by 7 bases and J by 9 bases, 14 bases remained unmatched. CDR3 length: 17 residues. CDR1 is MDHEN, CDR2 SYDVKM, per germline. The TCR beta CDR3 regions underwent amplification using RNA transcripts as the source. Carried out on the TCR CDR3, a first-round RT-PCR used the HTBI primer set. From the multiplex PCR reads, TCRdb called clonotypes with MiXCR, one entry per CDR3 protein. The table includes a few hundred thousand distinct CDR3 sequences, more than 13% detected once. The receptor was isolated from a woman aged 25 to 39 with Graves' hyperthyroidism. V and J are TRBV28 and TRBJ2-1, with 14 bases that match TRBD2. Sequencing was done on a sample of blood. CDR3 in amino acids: CASTEPGLAGVGSEQFF. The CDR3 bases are TGTGCCAGCACGGAACCGGGACTAGCGGGAGTAGGTAGTGAGCAGTTCTTC.